One and the same sample provided the 14 T cell receptor beta chains below, sequenced in a study of cytomegalovirus exposure and HLA in healthy donors. Primers for the PCR totalled 60 Vbeta and 13 Jbeta. Data came from immunoSEQ multiplex PCR; TCRdb stores just in-frame clones and leaves some out. The table lists tens of thousands of clones, roughly 80% of them singletons, with 2.5% to 3% in the top ten. The sample taken for sequencing was PBMCs. Receptors originate from a woman aged 25 to 39 in good health and CMV-seronegative.

The chain employs TRBV2 and TRBJ1-1; the D gene is possibly TRBD1 (6 bases). The germline V and J ends were trimmed by 7 bases and 0 bases, with 12 bases remaining between them. In germline, CDR1 is SNHLY, CDR2 FYNNEI. The CDR3 has 14 amino acids. The CDR3 nucleotides are TGTGCCAGCATAAGGGGGTTCATGAACACTGAAGCTTTCTTT. This encodes CASIRGFMNTEAFF.

V gene TRBV28 combines with J gene TRBJ1-2, with TRBD1 as a possible D gene (6 bases). The germline gives CDR1 MDHEN, CDR2 SYDVKM. This CDR3 is 14 amino acids long. Trimming removed 4 bases at V and 0 bases at J, with 9 bases between. The CDR3 loop reads CASSYRVPNYGYTF. Written as DNA, the CDR3 is TGTGCCAGCAGTTACAGGGTACCTAACTATGGCTACACCTTC.

A single count supports this clone. This chain uses TRBV12-5 with TRBJ2-5, with no clear D. The V gene lost 4 bases and the J gene lost 3 bases, with 12 bases spanning the gap. Germline V gene lookup returns CDR1 LGHNT and CDR2 FRNRAP. This CDR3 has 14 amino acids. Here the CDR3 reads CASGSPVTEETQYF. The CDR3, as DNA: TGTGCTAGTGGTTCCCCCGTGACTGAAGAGACCCAGTACTTC. Based on the CDR3 plus reference TRBV12-5 and TRBJ2-5, the full variable domain is DARVTQTPRHKVTEMGQEVTMRCQPILGHNTVFWYRQTMMQGLELLAYFRNRAPLDDSGMPKDRFSAEMPDATLATLKIQPSEPRDSAVYFCASGSPVTEETQYFGPGTRLLVL.

V usage is TRBV19 and J usage is TRBJ2-7; tentatively, D is TRBD2 (7 bases). The CDR3 sequence is 18 residues long. Trimming removed 5 bases from V and 0 bases from J, with 23 bases in between. Germline-derived CDR1 and CDR2 are LNHDA and SQIVND (reference sequence). CDR3 nucleotides: TGTGCCAGTAGTTTTAAACCCCCGGGGGGCTCCAGCTCCTACGAGCAGTACTTC. Its protein product is CASSFKPPGGSSSYEQYF.

The chain combines TRBV4-1 with TRBJ2-1; D is uncertain. The ends were cut back, 0 bases at V and 2 bases at J, with 11 bases in the middle. This CDR3 region has 16 residues. Germline V gene data show CDR1 as MGHRA and CDR2 as YSYEKL. In DNA, the CDR3 is TGCGCCAGCAGCCAAGAACCAGATTGGCCCTACAATGAGCAGTTCTTC. Its protein product is CASSQEPDWPYNEQFF.

This sequence joins TRBV12-5 and TRBJ1-1, with a tentative D call TRBD1 (5 bases). CDR1 is LGHNT, CDR2 FRNRAP, per germline. V dropped 1 base and J dropped 6 bases, with 15 bases sitting between them. The CDR3 length is 15 residues. The CDR3 DNA sequence: TGTGCTAGTGGTTTGGATGAAGGGGTTGGGGCTGAAGCTTTCTTT. It translates to CASGLDEGVGAEAFF.

The chain carries TRBV11-2 and TRBJ2-4; D may be TRBD2 (6 bases). The CDR3 runs to 17 residues. Trimming cost V 4 bases and J 3 bases, with 19 bases left between them. The germline V gene has CDR1 SGHAT and CDR2 FQNNGV. The CDR3 nucleotides read TGTGCCAGCAGCTCATACGGGACTTATCTTGGCAAAAACATTCAGTACTTC. Translated: CASSSYGTYLGKNIQYF. The complete variable domain, with remaining parts taken from reference TRBV11-2 and TRBJ2-4, reads EAGVAQSPRYKIIEKRQSVAFWCNPISGHATLYWYQQILGQGPKLLIQFQNNGVVDDSQLPKDRFSAERLKGVDSTLKIQPAKLEDSAVYLCASSSYGTYLGKNIQYFGAGTRLSVL.

The rearrangement joins TRBV5-1 to TRBJ1-2; D ambiguous. There are 17 residues in the CDR3. The germline V and J ends were trimmed by 0 bases and 1 base, with 16 bases remaining between them. Germline loops: CDR1 SGHRS, CDR2 YFSETQ. CDR3 sequence reads: CASSLASPGAFNYGYTF. DNA for the CDR3: TGCGCCAGCAGCTTGGCGTCCCCGGGAGCATTTAACTATGGCTACACCTTC.

This clone was seen a single time. The J gene is TRBJ2-3, the V gene TRBV11-2; 11 bases map to TRBD2. In germline, CDR1 is SGHAT, CDR2 FQNNGV. V shed 1 base and J 5 bases; nucleotides not matched to a gene: 5. This CDR3 is built from 16 residues. CDR3 region: CASSLAGLAGGDTQYF. The CDR3 nucleotides read TGTGCCAGCAGCTTAGCGGGGCTAGCGGGGGGAGATACGCAGTATTTT. The entire variable domain, with the rest obtained from reference TRBV11-2 and TRBJ2-3, is as follows: EAGVAQSPRYKIIEKRQSVAFWCNPISGHATLYWYQQILGQGPKLLIQFQNNGVVDDSQLPKDRFSAERLKGVDSTLKIQPAKLEDSAVYLCASSLAGLAGGDTQYFGPGTRLTVL.

This chain uses TRBV5-1 with TRBJ1-4; 8 nucleotides line up with TRBD1. The CDR3 runs 14 residues. J gave up 10 bases and V 3 bases, and 8 bases lay outside the gene matches. Looked up from germline, CDR1 is SGHRS and CDR2 is YFSETQ. The CDR3, as DNA: TGCGCCAGCAGCTCGGACAGGGAACTGGGAAAACTGTTTTTT. Protein sequence: CASSSDRELGKLFF.

This clone was seen only once. This chain connects TRBV19 to TRBJ2-3; 15 positions agree with TRBD2. The V gene end was trimmed by 7 bases and the J gene end by 4 bases; junction bases not matched to a gene: 9. In germline, CDR1 is LNHDA, CDR2 SQIVND (reference sequence). CDR3 length: 17 residues. The CDR3 coding sequence is TGTGCCAGTACTGGACTAGCGGGGGGGTCGGCTGCAGATACGCAGTATTTT. It yields the protein CASTGLAGGSAADTQYF. The entire variable domain, with the rest obtained from reference TRBV19 and TRBJ2-3, is as follows: DGGITQSPKYLFRKEGQNVTLSCEQNLNHDAMYWYRQDPGQGLRLIYYSQIVNDFQKGDIAEGYSVSREKKESFPLTVTSAQKNPTAFYLCASTGLAGGSAADTQYFGPGTRLTVL.

The chain couples TRBV19 to TRBJ2-7, with 9 nucleotides matching TRBD1. The CDR3 extends over 15 amino acids. Trimming cost V 3 bases and J 4 bases; bases outside gene matches: 7. Germline V CDR1 and CDR2: LNHDA, SQIVND (reference sequence). In nucleotides, the CDR3 is TGTGCCAGTAGTATGGGACAGGGAGTCGAGTACGAGCAGTACTTC. Amino acid sequence: CASSMGQGVEYEQYF.

The chain uses TRBV6-1 and TRBJ2-1; no clear D. Trimming took 6 bases from V and 0 from J, leaving 12 bases between them. In germline, CDR1 is MNHNS, CDR2 SASEGT. The CDR3 sequence is 15 residues long. The CDR3 is CASSPLDSSYNEQFF. The DNA of the CDR3 is TGTGCCAGCAGCCCCCTTGATAGCTCCTACAATGAGCAGTTCTTC.

This chain joins TRBV5-4 and TRBJ2-2, with TRBD2 identical over 9 bases. Germline V gene lookup returns CDR1 SGHNT and CDR2 YYREEE (reference sequence). This CDR3 contains 14 residues. CDR3 protein: CAARAGGLGGELFF. DNA of the CDR3: TGTGCTGCGCGGGCGGGGGGGCTCGGCGGGGAGCTGTTTTTT. The complete variable domain, with remaining parts taken from reference TRBV5-4 and TRBJ2-2, reads ETGVTQSPTHLIKTRGQQVTLRCSSQSGHNTVSWYQQALGQGPQFIFQYYREEENGRGNFPPRFSGLQFPNYSSELNVNALELDDSALYLCAARAGGLGGELFFGEGSRLTVL.